The 5 T cell receptor beta chains below come from one sample, sequenced in a study of blood T cell repertoires in COVID-19. Data came from immunoSEQ multiplex PCR; TCRdb stores just in-frame clones and leaves some out. The sample contains roughly 160,000 clones, about 74% of which appear only once. The sequenced sample was peripheral blood. These TCRs come from a woman of 80 years or more with acute or convalescent COVID-19.

In this sample, this clone turned up a few times. The V call is TRBV18, the J call TRBJ2-7, with 8 positions matching TRBD1. J lost 2 bases, V lost 0 bases, and 6 bases had no gene match. Germline CDR1 and CDR2: KGHSH and LQKENI. This CDR3 comprises 16 residues. The CDR3 nucleotides are TGTGCCAGCTCACCACCTCCAGGGGGCTTAACCTACGAGCAGTACTTC. Translated: CASSPPPGGLTYEQYF. The full variable domain, completed using reference TRBV18 and TRBJ2-7, is NAGVMQNPRHLVRRRGQEARLRCSPMKGHSHVYWYRQLPEEGLKFMVYLQKENIIDESGMPKERFSAEFPKEGPSILRIQQVVRGDSAAYFCASSPPPGGLTYEQYFGPGTRLTVT.

The chain joins TRBV4-2 to TRBJ2-1; 8 bases map to TRBD1. The V segment lost 0 bases and the J segment 3 bases; nucleotides outside the gene matches: 10. Germline CDR1 and CDR2: LGHNA and YNFKEQ. CDR3 size: 18 residues. Here the CDR3 DNA reads TGTGCCAGCAGCCAAGATGAGATCACAGGGGGGAACTACAATGAGCAGTTCTTC. The encoded protein is CASSQDEITGGNYNEQFF.

Worth noting for this clone: Other DNA sequences in the same sample also yield this CDR3. The rearrangement links TRBV6-5 to TRBJ1-6; 8 bases agree with TRBD1. J was trimmed by 7 bases and V by 4 bases; bases with no gene match: 3. The CDR3 has 14 amino acids. Germline CDR1 reads MNHEY; CDR2 reads SVGAGI. The CDR3 protein is CASSSRTGNSPLHF. The DNA for the CDR3 is TGTGCCAGCAGTTCCAGGACAGGGAATTCACCCCTCCACTTT.

The rearrangement uses TRBV27 and TRBJ2-7, with 7 bases aligning to TRBD2. Germline assignment: CDR1 MNHEY and CDR2 SMNVEV (reference sequence). J gave up 0 bases and V 3 bases, and 11 bases lay outside the gene matches. The CDR3 is made up of 17 amino acids. This CDR3 is CASSFRGTGTNSYEQYF. CDR3 coding DNA: TGTGCCAGCAGTTTTAGAGGGACCGGGACTAACTCCTACGAGCAGTACTTC.

The rearrangement uses TRBV2 and TRBJ2-1; 13 nucleotides line up with TRBD2. Germline-derived CDR1 and CDR2 are SNHLY and FYNNEI. J was trimmed by 6 bases and V by 5 bases; bases with no gene match: 4. CDR3 length equals 15 residues. The CDR3 spells CASSKTSGRGNEQFF. In DNA, the CDR3 is TGTGCCAGCAGTAAAACTAGCGGGAGGGGCAATGAGCAGTTCTTC.